What follows are 26 T cell receptor beta chains derived from one specimen sequenced in a study of shared clonotypes between healthy human individuals. CD45RO-negative CD8 cells positively selected for CCR7 made up the naive population, which excluded terminally differentiated effector memory CD45RA+ cells. Clones were read by immunoSEQ multiplex PCR, and TCRdb kept only the in-frame ones, dropping some. The data show around 1.9 million clones, 85% to 95% seen once. Sequencing was done on a sample of naive CD8+ T cells from PBMCs. The receptors were sampled from a young man in good health. Some clones in this sample may be carry-over from other donors' samples.

The chain has TRBV10-2 and TRBJ2-1; 9 nucleotides align to TRBD2. This CDR3 contains 16 residues. With V trimmed by 2 bases and J by 7 bases, 9 bases remained unmatched. Germline V lookup: CDR1 WSHSY, CDR2 SAAADI. The CDR3 sequence is CASSEGGGRASNEQFF. CDR3 DNA: TGCGCCAGCAGTGAGGGGGGCGGGAGGGCCTCAAATGAGCAGTTCTTC.

The chain combines TRBV27 with TRBJ1-2; the D is unclear. Germline V gives CDR1 MNHEY, CDR2 SMNVEV (reference sequence). The length of the CDR3 is 15 residues. V gave up 0 bases and J gave up 4 bases, with 12 bases separating them. CDR3 sequence: CASSLSGPLAYGYTF. The CDR3, as DNA: TGTGCCAGCAGTTTATCAGGCCCTTTGGCCTATGGCTACACCTTC.

Turning to this clone: The sample holds other DNA sequences that translate to the same CDR3. The V gene is TRBV27, the J gene TRBJ1-2; maybe TRBD1 (5 bases). V was clipped by 6 bases and J by 4 bases, with 15 bases between them. Germline CDR1 reads MNHEY; CDR2 reads SMNVEV (reference sequence). The CDR3 contains 14 residues. CDR3 region: CASSPRGGSYGYTF. The CDR3 bases are TGTGCCAGCAGCCCTCGTGGGGGGAGCTATGGCTACACCTTC.

The chain combines TRBV13 with TRBJ2-3, with D possibly TRBD2 on 6 matching bases. V lost 11 bases, J lost 2 bases, and 20 bases lay in between. CDR1 PRHDT and CDR2 FYEKMQ come from the germline V gene (reference sequence). This CDR3 region has 15 residues. The CDR3 sequence is CASNPGRTTTDTQYF. As DNA, the CDR3 is TGTGCCTCAAACCCGGGGAGGACAACCACAGATACGCAGTATTTT.

This chain links TRBV30 with TRBJ2-5, with D tentatively TRBD2 (7 bases). This CDR3 is 16 amino acids long. The germline V gene has CDR1 GTSNPN and CDR2 SVGIG (reference sequence). The V end was cut by 0 bases, the J end by 4 bases, with 18 bases between. CDR3 nucleotides: TGTGCCTGGAGTGTAAGTACTAGGGGGGGGGTAGAGACCCAGTACTTC. Its protein is CAWSVSTRGGVETQYF.

The chain carries TRBV11-2 and TRBJ2-1; 14 positions agree with TRBD2. The CDR3 length is 18 residues. CDR1 and CDR2 from the germline V gene are SGHAT and FQNNGV. After removal of 5 bases from V and 0 bases from J, the junction contained 6 bases not matched to a gene. CDR3 sequence reads: CASSPGLAGDSSYNEQFF. As DNA, the CDR3 is TGTGCCAGCAGCCCGGGACTAGCGGGAGATAGCTCCTACAATGAGCAGTTCTTC.

This clone was counted between two and nine times. CDR3 nucleotides: TGTGCCAGCTCGGAGGGATCTGGCAATCAGCCCCAGCATTTT. This codes for CASSEGSGNQPQHF. V is TRBV9 and J is TRBJ1-5; no definite D call. The CDR3 consists of 14 residues. CDR1 and CDR2 from the germline V gene are SGDLS and YYNGEE. V lost 7 bases and J lost 2, with 13 bases in between.

The CDR3 sequence is CASSPLPDTQYF. Here the CDR3 DNA reads TGTGCCAGCAGCCCCCTGCCGGATACGCAGTATTTT. This chain connects TRBV9 to TRBJ2-3; D remains unclear. Trimming stripped 4 bases from V and 6 bases from J, with 9 bases between. This CDR3 is built from 12 residues. Germline-derived CDR1 and CDR2 are SGDLS and YYNGEE. The variable domain in full, with the rest retrieved from reference TRBV9 and TRBJ2-3, is DSGVTQTPKHLITATGQRVTLRCSPRSGDLSVYWYQQSLDQGLQFLIQYYNGEERAKGNILERFSAQQFPDLHSELNLSSLELGDSALYFCASSPLPDTQYFGPGTRLTVL.

The chain is built from TRBV28 and TRBJ2-1; D unresolved. Germline-derived CDR1 and CDR2 are MDHEN and SYDVKM. With 3 bases removed from V and 8 bases from J, the gap between germline ends came to 14 bases. The CDR3 contains 14 residues. The CDR3 sequence: CASSFGRQLHEQFF. CDR3 bases: TGTGCCAGCAGTTTTGGTCGTCAACTCCATGAGCAGTTCTTC.

V is TRBV19 and J is TRBJ1-2; tentatively, D is TRBD1 (5 bases). The CDR3 is made up of 14 amino acids. Germline V gene lookup returns CDR1 LNHDA and CDR2 SQIVND (reference sequence). The V gene lost 5 bases and the J gene lost 6 bases, with 16 bases spanning the gap. CDR3 amino acids: CASSPRVSEDGYTF. The CDR3 bases are TGTGCCAGTAGTCCCAGGGTTTCGGAGGATGGCTACACCTTC.

As concerns this clone: Within the sample, other DNA sequences also encode this same CDR3. The genes are TRBV2 and TRBJ1-1; a weak D match, TRBD1 (5 bases). The germline V gene has CDR1 SNHLY and CDR2 FYNNEI. There are 12 residues in the CDR3. Trimming shortened V by 6 bases and J by 1 base, and 6 bases separated the two germline ends. CDR3 in DNA: TGTGCCAGCAGAGACAGGAACACTGAAGCTTTCTTT. It yields the protein CASRDRNTEAFF.

The chain couples TRBV7-3 to TRBJ2-2; D is perhaps TRBD2 (9 bases). The V gene's germline CDR1 is SGHTA and CDR2 FQGTGA. CDR3 size: 17 residues. V lost 0 bases to trimming and J lost 6 bases, with 17 bases between them. The chain's CDR3 is CASSLTGLAGQAGELFF. The CDR3 coding sequence is TGTGCCAGCAGCTTAACGGGGCTAGCGGGACAGGCCGGGGAGCTGTTTTTT.

As for this clone: Other DNA sequences from this sample encode an identical CDR3 as well. The chain carries TRBV9 and TRBJ2-2, with D uncertain. The V end was cut by 1 base, the J end by 4 bases, with 5 bases between. Per the germline V gene, CDR1 is SGDLS and CDR2 is YYNGEE. The CDR3 runs to 13 residues. Here the CDR3 reads CASSVYGTGELFF. Here the CDR3 DNA reads TGTGCCAGCAGCGTATACGGCACCGGGGAGCTGTTTTTT. Full variable domain (rest looked up from reference TRBV9 and TRBJ2-2): DSGVTQTPKHLITATGQRVTLRCSPRSGDLSVYWYQQSLDQGLQFLIQYYNGEERAKGNILERFSAQQFPDLHSELNLSSLELGDSALYFCASSVYGTGELFFGEGSRLTVL.

CDR3 bases: TGTGCCAGCAGCGTATTTTCGCCGAGGGATGGCTACACCTTC. Translated, it gives CASSVFSPRDGYTF. The V call is TRBV9, the J call TRBJ1-2; D remains ambiguous. In germline, CDR1 is SGDLS, CDR2 YYNGEE. The CDR3 is 14 residues long. V was trimmed by 1 base and J by 6 bases, leaving 13 bases between them.

The V call is TRBV7-9, the J call TRBJ2-1; TRBD1 matches 8 bases. Unmatched junction bases numbered 4, after V lost 4 bases and J lost 5 bases. CDR1 and CDR2 (germline): SEHNR, FQNEAQ (reference sequence). The CDR3 extends over 14 amino acids. Written as DNA, the CDR3 is TGTGCCAGCAGCTCCGGGACAGGACACAATGAGCAGTTCTTC. Translation: CASSSGTGHNEQFF. The full variable domain, its missing parts supplied by reference TRBV7-9 and TRBJ2-1, is DTGVSQNPRHKITKRGQNVTFRCDPISEHNRLYWYRQTLGQGPEFLTYFQNEAQLEKSRLLSDRFSAERPKGSFSTLEIQRTEQGDSAMYLCASSSGTGHNEQFFGPGTRLTVL.

The V call is TRBV28, the J call TRBJ2-1, with D possibly being TRBD1 (6 bases). V was trimmed by 8 bases and J by 4 bases, leaving 12 bases between them. This CDR3 comprises 13 residues. CDR1 is MDHEN and CDR2 is SYDVKM in the germline V gene. CDR3 in amino acids: CASDDRSYNEQFF. The CDR3 DNA reads as TGTGCCAGCGATGACAGGAGTTACAATGAGCAGTTCTTC.

DNA for the CDR3: TGTGCTAGTGGTTCCGCGGACCCAGCCCCCTACGAGCAGTACTTC. It codes for CASGSADPAPYEQYF. The J gene is TRBJ2-7, the V gene TRBV12-5; D uncertain. The V and J ends lost 4 bases and 2 bases respectively, with 15 bases between them. The CDR3 covers 15 residues. In germline, CDR1 is LGHNT, CDR2 FRNRAP.

This chain joins TRBV5-1 and TRBJ2-7, with TRBD2 identical over 13 bases. The CDR3 has 15 amino acids. V dropped 4 bases and J dropped 5; count of bases not matched to a gene: 6. Per the germline V gene, CDR1 is SGHRS and CDR2 is YFSETQ. CDR3 protein: CASSPGLAGPHEQYF. In nucleotides, the CDR3 is TGCGCCAGCAGCCCGGGACTAGCGGGACCCCACGAGCAGTACTTC.

V and J are TRBV4-1 and TRBJ2-7, with D possibly being TRBD2 (6 bases). The CDR3 covers 15 residues. Germline V CDR1 and CDR2: MGHRA, YSYEKL. Trimming removed 4 bases from V and 3 bases from J, with 16 bases in between. CDR3 sequence reads: CASSPPGGQGYEQYF. CDR3 DNA: TGCGCCAGCAGCCCCCCTGGAGGGCAGGGCTACGAGCAGTACTTC.

V is TRBV29-1 and J is TRBJ2-2, with TRBD1 identical over 9 bases. Trimming cost V 1 base and J 3 bases; bases outside gene matches: 0. In germline, CDR1 is SQVTM, CDR2 ANQGSEA. This CDR3 region has 14 residues. CDR3 region: CSVEGTGDTGELFF. The DNA of the CDR3 is TGCAGCGTTGAAGGGACAGGGGACACCGGGGAGCTGTTTTTT.

The V and J genes are TRBV5-1 and TRBJ1-2; 8 nucleotides line up with TRBD1. The CDR3 is 17 residues long. V gave up 4 bases and J gave up 7 bases; unmatched junction bases: 18. Germline CDR1 SGHRS, CDR2 YFSETQ. The CDR3 loop is CASSVTSRTGSYSGYTF. CDR3 coding DNA: TGCGCCAGCAGCGTGACATCGCGGACAGGGTCTTACTCTGGCTACACCTTC.

This clone has just one count. The genes are TRBV10-3 and TRBJ1-1; D remains ambiguous. Deletions cut 8 bases from V and 4 bases from J, with 8 bases between. CDR3 length: 11 amino acids. Per the germline V gene, CDR1 is ENHRY and CDR2 is SYGVKD. This chain's CDR3 is CAIAGGTEAFF. The DNA of the CDR3 is TGTGCCATCGCCGGCGGCACTGAAGCTTTCTTT.

V is TRBV19 and J is TRBJ2-7; 9 bases fit TRBD1. V lost 8 bases to trimming and J lost 0 bases; unmatched junction nucleotides: 2. CDR3 length equals 13 residues. CDR1 and CDR2 (germline): LNHDA, SQIVND (reference sequence). CDR3 sequence reads: CASGTGTSYEQYF. The CDR3 DNA reads TGTGCCAGTGGGACAGGGACCTCCTACGAGCAGTACTTC.

The chain carries TRBV7-9 and TRBJ2-5; TRBD2 aligns across 9 bases. The V gene end was trimmed by 4 bases and the J gene end by 5 bases; junction bases not matched to a gene: 8. CDR3 length equals 15 residues. The germline V gene encodes CDR1 SEHNR and CDR2 FQNEAQ (reference sequence). For the CDR3, the DNA is TGTGCCAGCAGCTCGATAGCGGGAGTGGGGGAGACCCAGTACTTC. It codes for CASSSIAGVGETQYF.

In its sample, this clone was seen once. The chain couples TRBV15 to TRBJ2-7, with D perhaps TRBD2 (6 bases). V lost 1 base to trimming and J lost 5 bases, with 9 bases between them. CDR1 is LNHNV and CDR2 is YYDKDF in the germline V gene (reference sequence). The CDR3 extends over 13 amino acids. CDR3 DNA: TGTGCCACCAGCAGAGCTGGCGGGAACGAGCAGTACTTC. Its protein is CATSRAGGNEQYF.

Worth noting for this clone: This sample also contains other DNA sequences that code for the same CDR3. V usage is TRBV27 and J usage is TRBJ2-7, with D perhaps matching TRBD1 (6 bases). This CDR3 contains 15 residues. V lost 0 bases and J 2 bases, leaving 11 bases between the germline ends. Germline CDR1 reads MNHEY; CDR2 reads SMNVEV (reference sequence). Here the CDR3 DNA reads TGTGCCAGCAGTTTATCGTTGTGGGGGCCCTACGAGCAGTACTTC. Translation gives CASSLSLWGPYEQYF.